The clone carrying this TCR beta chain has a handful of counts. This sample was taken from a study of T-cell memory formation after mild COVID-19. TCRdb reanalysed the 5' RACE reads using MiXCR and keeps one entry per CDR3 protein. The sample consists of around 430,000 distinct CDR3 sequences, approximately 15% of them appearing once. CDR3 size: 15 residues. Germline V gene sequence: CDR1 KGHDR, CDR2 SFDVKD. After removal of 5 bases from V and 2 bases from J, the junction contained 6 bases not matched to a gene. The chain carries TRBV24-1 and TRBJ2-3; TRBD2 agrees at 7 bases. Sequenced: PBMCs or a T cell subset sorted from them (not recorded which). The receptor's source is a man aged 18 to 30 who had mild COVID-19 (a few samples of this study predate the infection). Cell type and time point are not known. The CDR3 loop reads CATSAERGLTDTQYF. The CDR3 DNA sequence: TGTGCCACCAGTGCGGAGCGGGGCCTCACAGATACGCAGTATTTT.